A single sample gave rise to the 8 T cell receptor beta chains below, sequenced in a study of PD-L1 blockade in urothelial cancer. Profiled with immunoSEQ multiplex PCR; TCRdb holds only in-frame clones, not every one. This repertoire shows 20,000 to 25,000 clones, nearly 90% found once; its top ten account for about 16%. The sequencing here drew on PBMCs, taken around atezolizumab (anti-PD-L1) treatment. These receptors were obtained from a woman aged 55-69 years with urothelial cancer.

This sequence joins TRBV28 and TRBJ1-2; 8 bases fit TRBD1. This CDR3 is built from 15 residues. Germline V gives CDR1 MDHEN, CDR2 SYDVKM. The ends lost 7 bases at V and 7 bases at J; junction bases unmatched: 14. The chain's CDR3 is CASTRGGDRGAGYTF. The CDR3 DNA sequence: TGTGCCAGCACTAGGGGGGGCGACAGGGGTGCTGGCTACACCTTC.

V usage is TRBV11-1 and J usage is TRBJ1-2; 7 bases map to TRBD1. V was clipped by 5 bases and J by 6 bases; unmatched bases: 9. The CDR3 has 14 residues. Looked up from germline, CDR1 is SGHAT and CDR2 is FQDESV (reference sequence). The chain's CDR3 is CASSHLVQGDGYTF. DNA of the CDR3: TGTGCCAGCAGCCACCTGGTGCAGGGGGATGGCTACACCTTC. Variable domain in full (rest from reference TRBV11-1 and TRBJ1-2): EAEVAQSPRYKITEKSQAVAFWCDPISGHATLYWYRQILGQGPELLVQFQDESVVDDSQLPKDRFSAERLKGVDSTLKIQPAELGDSAMYLCASSHLVQGDGYTFGSGTRLTVV.

The CDR3 nucleotides read TGTGCCAGCAGTGGGACTCCGAACGCCTACGAGCAGTACTTC. Translation: CASSGTPNAYEQYF. The rearrangement uses TRBV6-1 and TRBJ2-7; D is perhaps TRBD2 (5 bases). The CDR3 sequence is 14 residues long. CDR1 MNHNS and CDR2 SASEGT come from the germline V gene. Trimming stripped 4 bases from V and 2 bases from J, with 12 bases between.

CDR3 in DNA: TGTGCCACCAGCAGACGACTAGCGGCTTTCTCCTACGAGCAGTACTTC. This codes for CATSRRLAAFSYEQYF. The gene calls are TRBV15 and TRBJ2-7; 9 bases line up with TRBD2. Germline V gene data show CDR1 as LNHNV and CDR2 as YYDKDF (reference sequence). The CDR3 contains 16 residues. Trimming took 2 bases from V and 0 from J; bases not matched to a gene: 5. Drawing the rest from reference TRBV15 and TRBJ2-7, the complete variable domain is DAMVIQNPRYQVTQFGKPVTLSCSQTLNHNVMYWYQQKSSQAPKLLFHYYDKDFNNEADTPDNFQSRRPNTSFCFLDIRSPGLGDTAMYLCATSRRLAAFSYEQYFGPGTRLTVT.

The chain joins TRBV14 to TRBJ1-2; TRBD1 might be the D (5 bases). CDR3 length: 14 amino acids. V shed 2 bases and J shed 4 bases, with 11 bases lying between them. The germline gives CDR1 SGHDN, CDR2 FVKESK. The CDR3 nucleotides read TGTGCCAGCAGCCAAAAAGGAACAGGCTATGGCTACACCTTC. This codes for CASSQKGTGYGYTF.

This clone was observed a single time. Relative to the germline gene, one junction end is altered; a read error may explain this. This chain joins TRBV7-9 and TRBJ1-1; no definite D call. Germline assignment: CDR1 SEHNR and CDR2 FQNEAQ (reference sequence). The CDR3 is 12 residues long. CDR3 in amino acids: CASGIDREQWVF. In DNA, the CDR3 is TGTGCCAGCGGAATAGACCGGGAACAGTGGGTCTTT.

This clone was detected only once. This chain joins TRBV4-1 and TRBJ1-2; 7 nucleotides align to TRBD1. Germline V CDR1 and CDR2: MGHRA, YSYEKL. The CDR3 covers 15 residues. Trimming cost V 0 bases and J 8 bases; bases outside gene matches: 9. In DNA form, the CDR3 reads TGCGCCAGCAGCCAAGAAGGGGGCAGAGCGGTGGGCTACACCTTC. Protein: CASSQEGGRAVGYTF.

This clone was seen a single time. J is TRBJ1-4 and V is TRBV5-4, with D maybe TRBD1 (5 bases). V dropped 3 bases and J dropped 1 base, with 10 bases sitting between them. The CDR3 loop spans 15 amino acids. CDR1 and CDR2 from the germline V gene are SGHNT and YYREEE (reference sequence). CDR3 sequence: CASSSGQGTNEKLFF. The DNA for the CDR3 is TGTGCCAGCAGCTCGGGTCAGGGAACTAATGAAAAACTGTTTTTT. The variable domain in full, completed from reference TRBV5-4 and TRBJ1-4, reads ETGVTQSPTHLIKTRGQQVTLRCSSQSGHNTVSWYQQALGQGPQFIFQYYREEENGRGNFPPRFSGLQFPNYSSELNVNALELDDSALYLCASSSGQGTNEKLFFGSGTQLSVL.